This TCR beta chain originates from a study of cytomegalovirus exposure and HLA in healthy donors. Turning to this clone: Antigen specificity is unknown.

Study findings and constraints: A later analysis reportedly identified an Asian-associated ancestry cluster as carrying fewer N-insertions than the approximately 670-donor mean. Evidence from a later analysis indicated that most CMV-associated TCR beta chains looked HLA-restricted.

The germline gives CDR1 KGHSH, CDR2 LQKENI. Trimming took off 3 bases at V and 2 bases at J, with 5 bases between the two ends. CDR3 length: 14 residues. The study ran its PCR with 60 Vbeta and 13 Jbeta primers. Measured with immunoSEQ multiplex PCR; TCRdb has only the in-frame clones, and not every one. Of fewer than 150,000 clones listed, roughly 80% are singletons. This clonotype was obtained from a woman in her forties in good health and CMV-seropositive. Sequencing used PBMCs. The chain carries TRBV18 and TRBJ2-6; D not certain. CDR3 in amino acids: CASSPPAGANVLTF. In nucleotides, the CDR3 is TGTGCCAGCTCACCCCCCGCTGGGGCCAACGTCCTGACTTTC.